This section outlines one T cell receptor beta chain sequence together with its context. Measured with immunoSEQ multiplex PCR; TCRdb has only the in-frame clones, and not every one. The table shows 200,000 to 300,000 clones, with nearly 90% occurring only once. V shed 1 base and J 4 bases; nucleotides not matched to a gene: 6. The CDR3 contains 15 residues. Germline CDR1 is SSHAT and CDR2 is FNYEAQ (reference sequence). Membership in each cohort depended on participant-reported clinical history. This entry is derived from a study of blood T cell repertoires in COVID-19. The chain uses TRBV7-7 and TRBJ2-5; 7 bases align to TRBD1. This receptor was identified in a woman in her twenties or thirties with acute COVID-19. Sequencing used PBMCs or T cells enriched from blood (not recorded which). This chain's CDR3 is CASSLGDSGGETQYF. The CDR3 nucleotides read TGTGCCAGCAGCTTAGGGGACAGTGGGGGAGAGACCCAGTACTTC.